The rows below give T cell receptor beta chains drawn from one sample of a study of T cell repertoires in cytomegalovirus infection. TCRdb recomputed calls from the reads with MiXCR, one row per CDR3 protein. The sample yields 550,000 to 700,000 distinct CDR3 sequences, approximately 40% seen once. No antigens are known for them. Sequences were derived from cultured PBMCs, sampled from culture after CMV antigen stimulation. The receptors originated from a human donor in good health (CMV status not recorded). Some clones in this sample may be carry-over from other donors' samples. CDR3s include the opening cysteine and the closing phenylalanine or tryptophan.

v_call: TRBV27
j_call: TRBJ2-5
cdr3_aa: CASRPPTGAKVEKTQYF

v_call: TRBV5-4
j_call: TRBJ2-3
cdr3_aa: CASSLPKRQGDTQYF

v_call: TRBV20-1
j_call: TRBJ2-7
cdr3_aa: CSASPSGSTHEQYF

v_call: TRBV18
j_call: TRBJ1-4
cdr3_aa: CASSPDLGGEKLFF

v_call: TRBV18
j_call: TRBJ1-4
cdr3_aa: CASSPGSNEKLFF

v_call: TRBV7-8
j_call: TRBJ2-2
cdr3_aa: CASYLREYGRGELFF

v_call: TRBV12-3/TRBV12-4
j_call: TRBJ1-1
cdr3_aa: CASSFGAEAFF

v_call: TRBV9
j_call: TRBJ2-5
cdr3_aa: CASSVGGLAVTTQYF

v_call: TRBV7-2
j_call: TRBJ2-3
cdr3_aa: CASSFGGRQGSDF

v_call: TRBV7-9
j_call: TRBJ1-3
cdr3_aa: CASSSPRGSTSGNTIYF

v_call: TRBV25-1
j_call: TRBJ2-1
cdr3_aa: CASSDLRTSGRNEQFF

v_call: TRBV6-1
j_call: TRBJ2-5
cdr3_aa: CASSAEVVRETQYF

v_call: TRBV28
j_call: TRBJ2-5
cdr3_aa: CASSYSGGRQETQYF

v_call: TRBV7-2
j_call: TRBJ2-5
cdr3_aa: CASNRGGSGTQYF

v_call: TRBV4-1
j_call: TRBJ2-7
cdr3_aa: CASSQGPLSYEQYF

v_call: TRBV6-5
j_call: TRBJ1-1
cdr3_aa: CASSYSVLRARQVGAFF

v_call: TRBV7-2
j_call: TRBJ2-3
cdr3_aa: CASRGPRGGATDTQYF

v_call: TRBV7-6
j_call: TRBJ1-3
cdr3_aa: CASSRVREFGNTIYF

v_call: TRBV4-3
j_call: TRBJ2-1
cdr3_aa: CASSQSSGTGPYNEQFF

v_call: TRBV7-2
j_call: TRBJ2-5
cdr3_aa: CASSLSVGQETQYF

v_call: TRBV6-1
j_call: TRBJ1-6
cdr3_aa: CASSEGRAYNSPLHF

v_call: TRBV10-3
j_call: TRBJ2-2
cdr3_aa: CAISESMDTGELFF

v_call: TRBV12-5
j_call: TRBJ2-3
cdr3_aa: CASGLEADTQYF

v_call: TRBV6-1
j_call: TRBJ2-3
cdr3_aa: CASSELTVSTDTQYF

v_call: TRBV12-3/TRBV12-4
j_call: TRBJ2-2
cdr3_aa: CASTRDRDGTGELFF

v_call: TRBV19
j_call: TRBJ2-7
cdr3_aa: CASSANSWDRGLREQYF

v_call: TRBV9
j_call: TRBJ2-7
cdr3_aa: CASSVVPGEGEQYF

v_call: TRBV28
j_call: TRBJ1-5
cdr3_aa: CASSWTGEWQPQHF